Each of the 22 T cell receptor beta chains below was sequenced from the same sample in a study of CD8 T cells in ankylosing spondylitis. From the 5' RACE reads, TCRdb called clonotypes with MiXCR, one entry per CDR3 protein. Of approximately 350,000 distinct CDR3 sequences in the sample, around 15% are singletons; the top ten hold about 1.1%. The sequenced sample consisted of blood, either unsorted or a sorted T cell fraction (not recorded which). The receptors were sampled from a male donor with ankylosing spondylitis or in good health (not recorded which).

This chain links TRBV20-1 with TRBJ2-7; 7 bases map to TRBD2. Germline loops: CDR1 DFQATT, CDR2 SNEGSKA (reference sequence). This CDR3 region has 15 residues. Trimming at V came to 3 bases and at J to 3 bases, leaving 11 bases not matched to a gene. The CDR3 loop is CSASGSDGRRYEQYF. Here the CDR3 DNA reads TGCAGTGCTAGTGGTTCGGACGGGAGGCGCTACGAGCAGTACTTC.

V gene TRBV2 combines with J gene TRBJ1-2; 7 bases match TRBD1. V lost 8 bases to trimming and J lost 7 bases; unmatched junction nucleotides: 10. The CDR3 totals 13 residues. Germline values: CDR1 SNHLY, CDR2 FYNNEI. CDR3 in amino acids: CASDTRGRGGYTF. The CDR3 DNA follows: TGTGCCAGCGATACGAGGGGGCGAGGTGGCTACACCTTC.

The rearrangement joins TRBV5-6 to TRBJ1-6; 7 nucleotides agree with TRBD1. With V trimmed by 0 bases and J by 6 bases, 6 bases remained unmatched. The CDR3 totals 16 residues. Germline CDR1 SGHDT, CDR2 YYEEEE. The CDR3 nucleotides are TGTGCCAGCAGCTTGGGACAGGGAAGATTTAATTCACCCCTCCACTTT. This codes for CASSLGQGRFNSPLHF.

In this sample, this clonotype turned up a few times. V and J are TRBV5-1 and TRBJ2-3; D may be TRBD2 (6 bases). The CDR3 has 15 residues. The V and J ends lost 4 bases and 2 bases respectively, with 14 bases between them. Germline CDR1 SGHRS, CDR2 YFSETQ. CDR3 sequence (DNA): TGCGCCAGCAGCCCTACGGGGGTAATCACAGATACGCAGTATTTT. Translating it yields CASSPTGVITDTQYF.

The V and J genes are TRBV5-5 and TRBJ2-5, with D possibly matching TRBD2 (6 bases). Germline V gene sequence: CDR1 SGHKS, CDR2 YYEKEE (reference sequence). Trimming shortened V by 4 bases and J by 1 base, and 11 bases separated the two germline ends. The length of the CDR3 is 14 residues. CDR3 amino acids: CASSTGLTQETQYF. In DNA form, the CDR3 reads TGTGCCAGCAGCACCGGACTAACCCAAGAGACCCAGTACTTC.

The genes are TRBV10-3 and TRBJ2-4; TRBD1 aligns across 10 bases. This CDR3 has 14 residues. Trimming removed 4 bases from V and 8 bases from J; junction bases left unmatched: 5. Germline V gene data show CDR1 as ENHRY and CDR2 as SYGVKD. CDR3 protein: CAISGQGAMDIQYF. CDR3 in DNA: TGTGCCATCAGTGGACAGGGGGCAATGGACATTCAGTACTTC.

The chain is built from TRBV3-1 and TRBJ1-3; the D is unclear. V lost 4 bases to trimming and J lost 0 bases, with 7 bases between them. Per germline, CDR1 LGHDT and CDR2 YNNKEL (reference sequence). CDR3 length equals 14 residues. CDR3 sequence: CASSRRDSGNTIYF. The CDR3, as DNA: TGTGCCAGCAGCCGTCGGGACTCTGGAAACACCATATATTTT.

This clonotype was found a few times. This chain links TRBV18 with TRBJ2-7; 8 bases align to TRBD1. The ends lost 3 bases at V and 2 bases at J; junction bases unmatched: 9. The CDR3 totals 16 residues. Germline values: CDR1 KGHSH, CDR2 LQKENI. The CDR3 region is CASSPPRQGRTYEQYF. The DNA of the CDR3 is TGTGCCAGCTCACCTCCACGACAGGGGAGAACCTACGAGCAGTACTTC.

This clonotype has more than one count but fewer than ten. This chain joins TRBV12-3 or TRBV12-4 and TRBJ2-5; 11 bases are shared with TRBD2. V gave up 2 bases and J gave up 5 bases; unmatched junction bases: 4. The CDR3 length is 15 residues. As DNA, the CDR3 is TGTGCCAGCAGTTTAAGGACTAGCGGGCCGGAGACCCAGTACTTC. Protein: CASSLRTSGPETQYF.

The chain employs TRBV9 and TRBJ2-1; 14 nucleotides agree with TRBD2. The CDR3 contains 17 residues. CDR1 is SGDLS, CDR2 YYNGEE, per germline. The V and J ends lost 0 bases and 4 bases, in that order; junction bases with no gene match: 3. The CDR3 loop is CASSVAWTSGGYNEQFF. In nucleotides, the CDR3 is TGTGCCAGCAGCGTAGCATGGACTAGCGGGGGGTACAATGAGCAGTTCTTC. Looking up the rest from reference TRBV9 and TRBJ2-1 gives the full variable domain: DSGVTQTPKHLITATGQRVTLRCSPRSGDLSVYWYQQSLDQGLQFLIQYYNGEERAKGNILERFSAQQFPDLHSELNLSSLELGDSALYFCASSVAWTSGGYNEQFFGPGTRLTVL.

This clonotype was detected only once. This chain joins TRBV10-1 and TRBJ2-4; D gene ambiguous. The CDR3 consists of 13 residues. The germline V gene encodes CDR1 WNHNN and CDR2 SYGVQD (reference sequence). V lost 8 bases and J 8 bases, leaving 16 bases between the germline ends. For the CDR3, the DNA is TGCGCCAGCGGCCGGCCCACGGCGGACATTCAGTACTTC. Its protein product is CASGRPTADIQYF.

The CDR3 loop reads CASSWGPENTEAFF. As DNA, the CDR3 is TGCGCCAGCAGCTGGGGACCTGAGAACACTGAAGCTTTCTTT. The V and J genes are TRBV5-1 and TRBJ1-1; a weak D match, TRBD1 (5 bases). This CDR3 has 14 residues. From germline, CDR1 is SGHRS and CDR2 YFSETQ. V lost 3 bases to trimming and J lost 1 base, with 10 bases between them.

This clonotype was detected a few times. The chain is built from TRBV15 and TRBJ1-1; TRBD1 agrees at 11 bases. J lost 6 bases, V lost 1 base, and 13 bases had no gene match. There are 18 residues in the CDR3. Germline-derived CDR1 and CDR2 are LNHNV and YYDKDF (reference sequence). The DNA for the CDR3 is TGTGCCACCAGCAGAGGTGAACGCGGTAGGACAGGGGGCCCTGAAGCTTTCTTT. Its protein is CATSRGERGRTGGPEAFF.

This chain connects TRBV5-6 to TRBJ2-7; 9 bases fit TRBD1. This CDR3 is built from 15 residues. In germline, CDR1 is SGHDT, CDR2 YYEEEE. J gave up 3 bases and V 4 bases, and 8 bases lay outside the gene matches. The CDR3, as DNA: TGTGCCAGCAGCCCCTGGGGGACAGGGTACTACGAGCAGTACTTC. As protein: CASSPWGTGYYEQYF. Complete variable domain (other parts from reference TRBV5-6 and TRBJ2-7): DAGVTQSPTHLIKTRGQQVTLRCSPKSGHDTVSWYQQALGQGPQFIFQYYEEEERQRGNFPDRFSGHQFPNYSSELNVNALLLGDSALYLCASSPWGTGYYEQYFGPGTRLTVT.

The table lists this clonotype with a few counts. The V and J genes are TRBV10-3 and TRBJ1-1, with D maybe TRBD1 (6 bases). Looked up from germline, CDR1 is ENHRY and CDR2 is SYGVKD. Trimming removed 6 bases at V and 1 base at J, with 12 bases between. The CDR3 runs to 14 residues. The DNA of the CDR3 is TGTGCCATCAGCAGCGGACAGTCGAACACTGAAGCTTTCTTT. As protein: CAISSGQSNTEAFF.

In this sample, this clonotype turned up a few times. The V and J genes are TRBV5-1 and TRBJ1-5, with no clear D. Per the germline V gene, CDR1 is SGHRS and CDR2 is YFSETQ. There are 14 residues in the CDR3. With 3 bases removed from V and 0 bases from J, the gap between germline ends came to 7 bases. The CDR3 DNA follows: TGCGCCAGCAGCTCGGACGGTAGCAATCAGCCCCAGCATTTT. It specifies CASSSDGSNQPQHF.

Only a few counts were recorded for this clonotype. The rearrangement uses TRBV7-9 and TRBJ2-5, with unresolved D. CDR1 is SEHNR, CDR2 FQNEAQ, per germline (reference sequence). This CDR3 region has 15 residues. Trimming stripped 0 bases from V and 1 base from J, with 9 bases between. In nucleotides, the CDR3 is TGTGCCAGCAGCTTAGCGGAGACCGCCCAAGAGACCCAGTACTTC. Protein product: CASSLAETAQETQYF.

CDR3 nucleotide sequence: TGTGCCAGCAGGGGACAGGGGGCCTACGAGCAGTACTTC. Its protein is CASRGQGAYEQYF. The chain recombines TRBV6-1 with TRBJ2-7; the match to TRBD1 covers 11 bases. V trimming: 6 bases; J trimming: 2 bases; junction bases outside the gene matches: 0. This CDR3 spans 13 amino acids. CDR1 is MNHNS and CDR2 is SASEGT in the germline V gene.

This clonotype was seen at least ten times. This chain joins TRBV7-2 and TRBJ1-2; D is perhaps TRBD1 (5 bases). The CDR3 is made up of 15 amino acids. Germline CDR1 reads SGHTA; CDR2 reads FQGNSA. Trimming stripped 3 bases from V and 5 bases from J, with 16 bases between. The CDR3 is CASSFRDRARYGYTF. In DNA form, the CDR3 reads TGTGCCAGCAGCTTCCGGGACCGCGCCCGGTATGGCTACACCTTC.

This clonotype was counted between two and nine times. The V gene is TRBV3-1, the J gene TRBJ1-1; no definite D call. The germline V gene encodes CDR1 LGHDT and CDR2 YNNKEL (reference sequence). V lost 2 bases and J 0 bases, leaving 13 bases between the germline ends. This CDR3 region has 16 residues. DNA for the CDR3: TGTGCCAGCAGCCAATGGAGTTTGCAGTTGAACACTGAAGCTTTCTTT. Amino acid sequence: CASSQWSLQLNTEAFF.

This clonotype was observed a few times. The chain has TRBV9 and TRBJ2-3, with D unresolved. V was pared by 0 bases and J by 3 bases, with 5 bases between. This CDR3 has 13 amino acids. Germline V gene data show CDR1 as SGDLS and CDR2 as YYNGEE. The CDR3 DNA is TGTGCCAGCAGCGTAGATAGAACAGATACGCAGTATTTT. As protein: CASSVDRTDTQYF.

This chain connects TRBV10-3 to TRBJ2-1; TRBD2 agrees at 9 bases. This CDR3 spans 12 amino acids. Germline trimming cut 10 bases from V and 9 bases from J; bases unmatched to any gene: 7. From germline, CDR1 is ENHRY and CDR2 SYGVKD. CDR3 coding DNA: TGTGCCACGGTAGCGGGAGAGGGTGAGCAGTTCTTC. Translated, it gives CATVAGEGEQFF.